The 20 T cell receptor beta chains listed next were all sequenced from one sample in a study of cytotoxic CD8 clonotypes in ibrutinib-treated CLL. Libraries were prepared by immunoSEQ multiplex PCR; TCRdb keeps only in-frame clonotypes and omits some of them. The table shows 68,000 or so clones, with about 64% occurring only once. Sample: PBMCs, taken after 12 months of ibrutinib treatment. The receptors were gathered from a human donor with chronic lymphocytic leukemia.

The chain links TRBV12-5 to TRBJ2-1, with D perhaps TRBD2 (5 bases). CDR3 length: 14 residues. Per germline, CDR1 LGHNT and CDR2 FRNRAP. Deletions cut 4 bases from V and 3 bases from J, with 10 bases between. The CDR3 loop reads CASGSGAVYNEQFF. The CDR3 DNA follows: TGTGCTAGTGGTTCTGGAGCGGTCTACAATGAGCAGTTCTTC.

The chain combines TRBV7-6 with TRBJ1-6; the D is unclear. The CDR3 has 15 amino acids. V was trimmed by 1 base and J by 7 bases, leaving 11 bases between them. Germline V gives CDR1 SGHVS, CDR2 FNYEAQ. The CDR3 loop is CASSLETFLNSPLHF. CDR3 sequence (DNA): TGTGCCAGCAGCTTAGAAACGTTTTTGAATTCACCCCTCCACTTT.

This clone was picked up a small number of times. The chain links TRBV11-3 to TRBJ2-3; a possible D gene is TRBD2 (5 bases). V was trimmed by 2 bases and J by 0 bases, leaving 21 bases between them. The CDR3 covers 19 residues. The germline gives CDR1 SGHNT, CDR2 YENEEA. CDR3 residues: CASSLSSGVSGASTDTQYF. CDR3 coding DNA: TGTGCCAGCAGCTTATCGTCTGGGGTCAGCGGAGCTAGCACAGATACGCAGTATTTT.

This clone occurred a few times. V usage is TRBV2 and J usage is TRBJ2-3, with D possibly TRBD1 on 5 matching bases. Germline V gene data show CDR1 as SNHLY and CDR2 as FYNNEI. The V end was cut by 7 bases, the J end by 1 base, with 12 bases between. The CDR3 is made up of 14 amino acids. CDR3 in DNA: TGTGCCAGCATTGGGGCTACTCGCACAGATACGCAGTATTTT. Residues: CASIGATRTDTQYF.

This clone turned up a few times. The chain recombines TRBV7-6 with TRBJ1-1, with 8 nucleotides matching TRBD1. This CDR3 region has 14 residues. The germline V gene has CDR1 SGHVS and CDR2 FNYEAQ. The V gene end was trimmed by 3 bases and the J gene end by 7 bases; junction bases not matched to a gene: 7. The CDR3 DNA follows: TGTGCCAGCAGCTTGAGGACAGGGCAGGGTGAAGCTTTCTTT. It specifies CASSLRTGQGEAFF.

The chain combines TRBV2 with TRBJ2-5; TRBD1 matches at 9 bases. J was trimmed by 5 bases and V by 6 bases; bases with no gene match: 13. Germline assignment: CDR1 SNHLY and CDR2 FYNNEI. The CDR3 consists of 16 residues. In nucleotides, the CDR3 is TGTGCCAGCAGGGCCGGGACAGGGTGGGGTATGGAGACCCAGTACTTC. Translation: CASRAGTGWGMETQYF.

This rearrangement joins TRBV6-5 to TRBJ2-5; TRBD1 aligns across 7 bases. The CDR3 has 13 amino acids. Germline V gene data show CDR1 as MNHEY and CDR2 as SVGAGI. After removal of 6 bases from V and 3 bases from J, the junction contained 4 bases not matched to a gene. As DNA, the CDR3 is TGTGCCAGCAGACTCGGGACAGAAGAGACCCAGTACTTC. Its translation: CASRLGTEETQYF.

This rearrangement joins TRBV9 to TRBJ2-7, with TRBD2 matching 7 bases. After removal of 0 bases from V and 6 bases from J, the junction contained 6 bases not matched to a gene. Germline CDR1 reads SGDLS; CDR2 reads YYNGEE. The CDR3 length is 14 residues. Here the CDR3 DNA reads TGTGCCAGCAGCGTAGGTAGCGTAGCGGGCGAGCAGTACTTC. It encodes CASSVGSVAGEQYF.

This chain joins TRBV4-3 and TRBJ1-1; D may be TRBD1 (5 bases). Germline V gene data show CDR1 as LGHNA and CDR2 as YSLEER. This CDR3 comprises 16 residues. V was shortened by 2 bases and J by 0 bases, with 13 bases between the two germline ends. CDR3 nucleotides: TGCGCCAGCAGCCAAAAACCTGGGGCTTTGAACACTGAAGCTTTCTTT. This codes for CASSQKPGALNTEAFF.

This clone appeared a few times. This chain connects TRBV19 to TRBJ1-6; a weak D match, TRBD1 (6 bases). The CDR3 consists of 13 residues. Per the germline V gene, CDR1 is LNHDA and CDR2 is SQIVND (reference sequence). Trimming shortened V by 6 bases and J by 13 bases, and 16 bases separated the two germline ends. The CDR3 DNA reads as TGTGCCAGTAGGGCCCAACAGGGCCGGCCCCTCCACTTT. Protein: CASRAQQGRPLHF.

This sequence joins TRBV12-5 and TRBJ2-2; TRBD1 agrees at 8 bases. V shed 7 bases, J shed 0 bases, and the junction held 7 bases outside the gene matches. Germline V gene sequence: CDR1 LGHNT, CDR2 FRNRAP. The CDR3 is 16 residues long. The CDR3 region is CASDRGQATNTGELFF. As DNA, the CDR3 is TGTGCTAGTGACAGGGGACAGGCGACGAACACCGGGGAGCTGTTTTTT.

This clone came up a few times. The chain has TRBV6-5 and TRBJ1-1; 8 bases fit TRBD1. The germline CDR1 and CDR2 sequences are MNHEY and SVGAGI. V dropped 6 bases and J dropped 0; count of bases not matched to a gene: 0. This CDR3 region has 13 residues. The CDR3 sequence: CASRTGVNTEAFF. In nucleotides, the CDR3 is TGTGCCAGCAGGACAGGGGTGAACACTGAAGCTTTCTTT.

The rearrangement joins TRBV11-3 to TRBJ2-5; TRBD1 matches at 8 bases. Germline loops: CDR1 SGHNT, CDR2 YENEEA. The trim removed 6 bases at V and 4 bases at J, leaving 10 bases unmatched. There are 15 residues in the CDR3. The CDR3 reads CASSQRTGYGETQYF. The CDR3, as DNA: TGTGCCAGCAGTCAAAGGACAGGGTATGGAGAGACCCAGTACTTC.

The rearrangement links TRBV27 to TRBJ2-2, with D perhaps matching TRBD2 (6 bases). V lost 6 bases, J lost 5 bases, and 16 bases lay in between. Germline V gives CDR1 MNHEY, CDR2 SMNVEV (reference sequence). This CDR3 has 15 amino acids. The CDR3 is CASRPPGEDTGELFF. In nucleotides, the CDR3 is TGTGCCAGCAGACCCCCGGGGGAGGATACCGGGGAGCTGTTTTTT.

The chain carries TRBV5-4 and TRBJ2-2, with 11 bases aligning to TRBD1. V gave up 2 bases and J gave up 6 bases; unmatched junction bases: 3. CDR1 and CDR2 from the germline V gene are SGHNT and YYREEE (reference sequence). This CDR3 is 15 amino acids long. The CDR3 nucleotides are TGTGCCAGCAGCTTACCGGGACAGGGGGCCGGGGAGCTGTTTTTT. It yields the protein CASSLPGQGAGELFF.

This chain connects TRBV10-3 to TRBJ1-1, with 7 bases that match TRBD1. Germline V lookup: CDR1 ENHRY, CDR2 SYGVKD. V trimming: 5 bases; J trimming: 4 bases; junction bases outside the gene matches: 4. The CDR3 length is 13 residues. The CDR3 DNA is TGTGCCATCAGTCAAGGGGGCCCCACTGAAGCTTTCTTT. This sequence encodes CAISQGGPTEAFF.

This clone turned up a few times. The chain has TRBV5-6 and TRBJ2-7; D is undetermined. V lost 0 bases, J lost 2 bases, and 6 bases lay in between. Germline V lookup: CDR1 SGHDT, CDR2 YYEEEE. The length of the CDR3 is 13 residues. The CDR3 bases are TGTGCCAGCAGCTTGGTGAATCCCTACGAGCAGTACTTC. It yields the protein CASSLVNPYEQYF.

The chain carries TRBV2 and TRBJ2-3, with D perhaps TRBD1 (5 bases). This CDR3 contains 15 residues. V shed 4 bases and J shed 0 bases, with 11 bases lying between them. Germline CDR1 reads SNHLY; CDR2 reads FYNNEI. Written as DNA, the CDR3 is TGTGCCAGCAGTGTAGACAGCGCTAGCACAGATACGCAGTATTTT. The encoded protein is CASSVDSASTDTQYF. The whole variable domain, filled in from reference TRBV2 and TRBJ2-3, reads EPEVTQTPSHQVTQMGQEVILRCVPISNHLYFYWYRQILGQKVEFLVSFYNNEISEKSEIFDDQFSVERPDGSNFTLKIRSTKLEDSAMYFCASSVDSASTDTQYFGPGTRLTVL.

The rearrangement links TRBV11-2 to TRBJ2-5; TRBD1 aligns across 7 bases. Germline trimming cut 5 bases from V and 0 bases from J; bases unmatched to any gene: 9. This CDR3 region has 16 residues. Germline lookup yields CDR1 SGHAT and CDR2 FQNNGV. Here the CDR3 reads CASSHRQGQNQETQYF. CDR3 in DNA: TGTGCCAGCAGCCACAGACAGGGACAGAACCAAGAGACCCAGTACTTC. Full variable domain (remainder filled in from reference TRBV11-2 and TRBJ2-5): EAGVAQSPRYKIIEKRQSVAFWCNPISGHATLYWYQQILGQGPKLLIQFQNNGVVDDSQLPKDRFSAERLKGVDSTLKIQPAKLEDSAVYLCASSHRQGQNQETQYFGPGTRLLVL.

This clone has only one observation. The rearrangement joins TRBV6-1 to TRBJ2-7, with a possible D match to TRBD2 (5 bases). Germline CDR1 MNHNS, CDR2 SASEGT. The CDR3 is made up of 15 amino acids. The ends were cut back, 2 bases at V and 3 bases at J, with 14 bases in the middle. The CDR3 region is CASSESRLRGYEQYF. CDR3 sequence (DNA): TGTGCCAGCAGTGAATCACGGCTCCGGGGCTACGAGCAGTACTTC.